This is a list of T cell receptor beta chains from one sample in a study of CD8 T cells in ankylosing spondylitis. TCRdb re-called the 5' RACE reads with MiXCR, one entry per CDR3 protein. The sample records around 140,000 distinct CDR3 sequences, over 10% being singletons. Sequencing used blood, either unsorted or a sorted T cell fraction (not recorded which). The receptor source for this set is a female donor with ankylosing spondylitis or in good health (not recorded which). CDR3s include the opening cysteine and the closing phenylalanine or tryptophan. The order of the fields is clone size, J gene, V gene, D gene, CDR3 DNA, CDR3 protein. D genes are given only for firm matches. Clone sizes are given selectively: once, few, many, or a class where the clone is expanded.

NA,TRBJ2-1,TRBV2,TRBD1,TGTGCCAGCAGTGAAGCACTTCCGGGACAGGGTACGAATGAGCAGTTCTTC,CASSEALPGQGTNEQFF
many,TRBJ2-1,TRBV5-1,TRBD2,TGCGCCAGCAGCCCGGGCCCGACTAGCGGGGGGAATGAGCAGTTCTTC,CASSPGPTSGGNEQFF
many,TRBJ2-1,TRBV12-3/TRBV12-4,NA,TGTGCCAGCAGTTCTAAGGCGGGACCCCTATATGAGCAGTTCTTC,CASSSKAGPLYEQFF
NA,TRBJ2-6,TRBV7-8,NA,TGTGCCAGCAGCTTGGAGTTCCGCTCTGGGGCCAACGTCCTGACTTTC,CASSLEFRSGANVLTF
many,TRBJ2-3,TRBV24-1,TRBD1,TGTGCCACCAGTGATTACGGACAGGGGGCCGCAGATACGCAGTATTTT,CATSDYGQGAADTQYF
many,TRBJ1-5,TRBV20-1,NA,TGCAGTGCTTTCAGCCAGTTGTCCAGTCTGAATCAGCCCCAGCATTTT,CSAFSQLSSLNQPQHF
many,TRBJ2-5,TRBV10-3,TRBD1,TGTGCCACCGGGACAGTCCAAGAGACCCAGTACTTC,CATGTVQETQYF
many,TRBJ1-2,TRBV12-3/TRBV12-4,NA,TGTGCCAGCACCCCATCGAACTATGGCTACACCTTC,CASTPSNYGYTF
many,TRBJ1-5,TRBV20-1,NA,TGCAGTGCTAGAGATTTTGCCGGGGCACTCCAGCCCCAGCATTTT,CSARDFAGALQPQHF
many,TRBJ1-1,TRBV19,NA,TGTGCCAGTAGTATAGTGAAGAACACTGAAGCTTTCTTT,CASSIVKNTEAFF
NA,TRBJ2-7,TRBV3-1,NA,TGTGCCAGCAGCCAAGGTAACGAGGACTTTTACGAGCAGTACTTC,CASSQGNEDFYEQYF
many,TRBJ2-4,TRBV20-1,NA,TGCAGTACAGGGCTAGCCAAAAACATTCAGTACTTC,CSTGLAKNIQYF
many,TRBJ1-1,TRBV20-1,NA,TGCAGTGCTCCGGTCGGGGGGCAGGCATACACTGAAGCTTTCTTT,CSAPVGGQAYTEAFF
many,TRBJ2-1,TRBV5-1,TRBD2,TGCGCCAGCAGCCCCAGTGGGGCTAGCGGGGGGAATGAGCAGTTCTTC,CASSPSGASGGNEQFF
many,TRBJ2-1,TRBV20-1,NA,TGCAGTGCTACCAGCGGAGACTACAATGAGCAGTTCTTC,CSATSGDYNEQFF
many,TRBJ1-2,TRBV5-5,NA,TGTGCCAGCAGCTTGGTATTTGGGGGTCCCCCTAACTATGGCTACACCTTC,CASSLVFGGPPNYGYTF
few,TRBJ2-1,TRBV12-3/TRBV12-4,TRBD1,TGTGCCAGCAGTCAAGGGACAGGCTCCTACAATGAGCAGTTCTTC,CASSQGTGSYNEQFF
many,TRBJ1-1,TRBV21-1,NA,TGTGCCAGCAGCAAAGTGGGCAAGAACACTGAAGCTTTCTTT,CASSKVGKNTEAFF
NA,TRBJ2-1,TRBV4-2,NA,TGTGCCAGCAGCCAAGAAGCGGGGACATACAATGAGCAGTTCTTC,CASSQEAGTYNEQFF
many,TRBJ2-7,TRBV28,NA,TGTGCCAGCAGTCCTCCCGACAGGTCGCACCACGAGCAGTACTTC,CASSPPDRSHHEQYF
many,TRBJ2-2,TRBV5-6,NA,TGTGCCAGCACCTCTCCGGGATACACCGGGGAGCTGTTTTTT,CASTSPGYTGELFF
many,TRBJ2-1,TRBV5-6,NA,TGTGCCAGCAGCGCCGGTGGGTTCGATGAGCAGTTCTTC,CASSAGGFDEQFF
few,TRBJ2-5,TRBV6-5,TRBD1,TGTGCCAGCAGTTACGTGGGACAGGGTAAAGAAGAGACCCAGTACTTC,CASSYVGQGKEETQYF
many,TRBJ2-4,TRBV28,NA,TGTGCCAGCAGTTATGGGGGGCGCCAAAACATTCAGTACTTC,CASSYGGRQNIQYF
many,TRBJ1-1,TRBV5-1,NA,TGCGCCAGCAGCTTGGTTCCGGGTTCCGACACTGAAGCTTTCTTT,CASSLVPGSDTEAFF
many,TRBJ2-7,TRBV28,TRBD1,TGTGCCAGCAGTTTAAACAGGGGGCAAGAGCAGTACTTC,CASSLNRGQEQYF
many,TRBJ2-2,TRBV5-1,NA,TGCGCCAGCAGCGTGGACAGTGGCGAGCTGTTTTTT,CASSVDSGELFF
many,TRBJ1-6,TRBV5-1,TRBD1,TGCGCCAGCAGCTCGAGCCGGGACAGTGTTAATTCACCCCTCCACTTT,CASSSSRDSVNSPLHF
many,TRBJ2-2,TRBV2,NA,TGTGCCAGCAGTGTAGTGAACACCGGGGAGCTGTTTTTT,CASSVVNTGELFF
few,TRBJ1-2,TRBV7-2,TRBD1,TGTGCCAGCAGCTTTACAGGGGGAAACTATGGCTACACCTTC,CASSFTGGNYGYTF
many,TRBJ2-3,TRBV5-5,NA,TGTGCCAGCAGCTTGGTACCCGGCGGGGGCACAGATACGCAGTATTTT,CASSLVPGGGTDTQYF
few,TRBJ1-6,TRBV3-1,NA,TGTGCCAGCAGCCAATCCGGATCACCCCTCCACTTT,CASSQSGSPLHF